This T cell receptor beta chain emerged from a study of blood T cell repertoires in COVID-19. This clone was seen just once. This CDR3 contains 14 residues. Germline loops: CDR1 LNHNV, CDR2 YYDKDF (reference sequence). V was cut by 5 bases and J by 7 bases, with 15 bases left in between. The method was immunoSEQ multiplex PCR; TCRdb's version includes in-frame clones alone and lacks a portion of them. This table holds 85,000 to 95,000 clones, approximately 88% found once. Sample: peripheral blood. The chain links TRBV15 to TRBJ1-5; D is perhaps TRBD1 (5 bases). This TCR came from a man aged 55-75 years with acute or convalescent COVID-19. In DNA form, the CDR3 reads TGTGCCACCAGCGGGTCAGGGTATGGACAGCCCCAGCATTTT. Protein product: CATSGSGYGQPQHF.